The clone carrying this T cell receptor (beta chain) was counted once. Its specificity is not known. One end of the junction does not line up with germline, which may come from a read error. The germline CDR1 and CDR2 sequences are SGHAT and FQNNGV. The CDR3 covers 13 residues. This specimen comes from a study of tumor-infiltrating lymphocytes in primary liver carcinoma. Across the study: With diameters of about 4 to 11 cm, tumors were stage T1-T3 N0M0. Per sample, productive TCRbeta reads numbered roughly 3.5 to 8 million, similar across tissue types. Study-wide points: Researchers found tumor-adjacent and tumor-blood pairs overlapped less than tumor region pairs. Compared with blood, tumor repertoires held significantly more in their top 250 clones.

cDNA specific to TCR beta was made from approximately 0.55 ug of total RNA, with a constant-region primer employed for priming. Modified slightly, ARM-PCR produced TCR beta libraries over three nested multiplex PCR rounds. Both of the initial two PCR rounds ran for about 9 cycles and employed TRBV1-TRBV30 forward primers alongside a C-beta reverse primer. TCRdb re-analysed the multiplex PCR reads in MiXCR, keeping a single row per CDR3 protein. The sample contains 250,000 to 400,000 distinct CDR3 sequences, roughly 60% of which appear only once. Both blood RNA, taken from unsorted whole blood, and germline DNA were extracted.

Material: peripheral blood. The receptor was derived from a man in his forties with primary liver carcinoma and hepatitis B virus infection. The chain couples TRBV11-2 to TRBJ2-7; D is undetermined. CDR3 in amino acids: CASSWNRAYEQYF. CDR3 coding DNA: TGTGCCAGTAGCTGGAACAGAGCCTACGAGCAATACTTC.